Listed here are 25 T cell receptor beta chains from one sample, sequenced in a study of OX40 agonist ivuxolimab in advanced cancers. Sequenced by immunoSEQ multiplex PCR; TCRdb stores in-frame clones only, minus some. The sample holds some 39,000 clones, 75% to 90% seen once. Sequenced material: CD4+ or CD8+ T cells sorted from blood, taken in a trial of the OX40 agonist ivuxolimab. The receptors shown here come from an adult with an advanced solid tumor such as melanoma, head and neck, liver or kidney cancer.

V usage is TRBV29-1 and J usage is TRBJ2-5, with D maybe TRBD1 (5 bases). The germline V gene has CDR1 SQVTM and CDR2 ANQGSEA. The CDR3 is made up of 12 amino acids. The V end lost 2 bases, the J end lost 5 bases, and 9 bases lay between the germline ends. The CDR3 nucleotides are TGCAGCGTTGAACAGGGCGTGGAGACCCAGTACTTC. Translation: CSVEQGVETQYF.

This chain connects TRBV19 to TRBJ2-1; 9 bases fit TRBD2. This CDR3 is built from 13 residues. V shed 11 bases, J shed 9 bases, and the junction held 11 bases outside the gene matches. Germline V CDR1 and CDR2: LNHDA, SQIVND (reference sequence). CDR3 in DNA: TGTGCCGCGGGGGCGGGAGGGGATAGTGAGCAGTTCTTC. It encodes CAAGAGGDSEQFF.

The chain has TRBV7-9 and TRBJ1-6; TRBD1 might be the D (5 bases). The CDR3 loop spans 14 amino acids. V lost 3 bases and J lost 6, with 9 bases in between. The germline gives CDR1 SEHNR, CDR2 FQNEAQ (reference sequence). The CDR3 is CASSFDGGNSPLHF. CDR3 nucleotide sequence: TGTGCCAGCAGCTTCGATGGGGGTAATTCACCCCTCCACTTT.

The genes are TRBV11-2 and TRBJ2-5; D might be TRBD1 or TRBD2, each matching 5 bases. The J call may be faulty, since TRBJ2-7 better matches the DNA end. CDR3 length: 13 amino acids. Germline CDR1 SGHAT, CDR2 FQNNGV. This CDR3 reads CASSPGPPYEQYF. The DNA for the CDR3 is TGTGCCAGCAGCCCGGGACCTCCCTACGAGCAGTACTTC.

This chain connects TRBV6-6 to TRBJ2-1; TRBD2 matches at 8 bases. The CDR3 spans 13 residues. Trimming took 6 bases from V and 4 from J; bases not matched to a gene: 2. CDR1 is MNHNY, CDR2 SVGAGI, per germline (reference sequence). The CDR3: CASRGLGYNEQFF. As DNA, the CDR3 is TGTGCCAGCAGGGGACTAGGGTACAATGAGCAGTTCTTC.

This clone has only a few counts. The rearrangement links TRBV11-1 to TRBJ1-2, with TRBD1 matching 8 bases. The V segment lost 4 bases and the J segment 7 bases; nucleotides outside the gene matches: 2. This CDR3 has 12 residues. CDR1 is SGHAT and CDR2 is FQDESV in the germline V gene (reference sequence). The CDR3 is CASSWQGAGYTF. The CDR3 region has the DNA TGTGCCAGCAGCTGGCAGGGGGCTGGCTACACCTTC. Using reference TRBV11-1 and TRBJ1-2 for the parts outside the CDR3, the full variable domain is EAEVAQSPRYKITEKSQAVAFWCDPISGHATLYWYRQILGQGPELLVQFQDESVVDDSQLPKDRFSAERLKGVDSTLKIQPAELGDSAMYLCASSWQGAGYTFGSGTRLTVV.

The genes are TRBV7-9 and TRBJ1-1, with 8 bases identical to TRBD1. This CDR3 is 15 amino acids long. The V segment lost 3 bases and the J segment 4 bases; nucleotides outside the gene matches: 7. The germline V gene encodes CDR1 SEHNR and CDR2 FQNEAQ (reference sequence). In nucleotides, the CDR3 is TGTGCCAGCAGCTTCCGGGACAGGCTGGGCACTGAAGCTTTCTTT. It encodes CASSFRDRLGTEAFF.

The chain is built from TRBV19 and TRBJ2-2; TRBD1 or TRBD2 may be the D gene (6 bases each). The germline V gene has CDR1 LNHDA and CDR2 SQIVND (reference sequence). This CDR3 spans 14 amino acids. Deletions cut 2 bases from V and 3 bases from J, with 7 bases between. As DNA, the CDR3 is TGTGCCAGTAGTATAAGGGGGGACACCGGGGAGCTGTTTTTT. Translating it yields CASSIRGDTGELFF.

The rearrangement joins TRBV30 to TRBJ2-3; 11 bases match TRBD2. The ends lost 1 base at V and 2 bases at J; junction bases unmatched: 5. The CDR3 loop spans 16 amino acids. Germline V lookup: CDR1 GTSNPN, CDR2 SVGIG (reference sequence). The CDR3 DNA sequence: TGTGCCTGGAGTGGGGGACTAGCGGCCTACACAGATACGCAGTATTTT. It codes for CAWSGGLAAYTDTQYF.

This clone has just a few counts. The rearrangement joins TRBV29-1 to TRBJ1-2, with a weak D call TRBD1 (5 bases). V lost 6 bases and J lost 8, with 7 bases in between. The CDR3 loop spans 9 amino acids. Germline loops: CDR1 SQVTM, CDR2 ANQGSEA. The CDR3 protein is CSVRGGYTF. The CDR3 DNA sequence: TGCAGCGTCCGGGGGGGCTACACCTTC.

The J gene is TRBJ2-1, the V gene TRBV11-3; possible D gene TRBD1, 5 bases. CDR3 length: 13 residues. Germline CDR1 and CDR2: SGHNT and YENEEA. Trimming took 4 bases from V and 3 from J, leaving 7 bases between them. The CDR3 DNA is TGTGCCAGCAGCTCCACAGGCTACAATGAGCAGTTCTTC. Translating it yields CASSSTGYNEQFF. The full variable domain, in which reference TRBV11-3 and TRBJ2-1 provide the parts outside the CDR3, is EAGVVQSPRYKIIEKKQPVAFWCNPISGHNTLYWYLQNLGQGPELLIRYENEEAVDDSQLPKDRFSAERLKGVDSTLKIQPAELGDSAVYLCASSSTGYNEQFFGPGTRLTVL.

The CDR3 here is CASSLNRIPGTEAFF. The DNA for the CDR3 is TGCGCCAGCAGCTTGAATAGGATTCCGGGCACTGAAGCTTTCTTT. The J gene is TRBJ1-1, the V gene TRBV5-1; D gene unclear. The CDR3 runs 15 residues. Trimming took off 1 base at V and 4 bases at J, with 14 bases between the two ends. Germline assignment: CDR1 SGHRS and CDR2 YFSETQ.

The V call is TRBV5-1, the J call TRBJ1-3; D is undetermined. Germline lookup yields CDR1 SGHRS and CDR2 YFSETQ. This CDR3 region has 16 residues. Trimming cost V 0 bases and J 0 bases, with 10 bases left between them. The CDR3 loop reads CASSLDWQSSGNTIYF. CDR3 nucleotide sequence: TGCGCCAGCAGCTTGGATTGGCAGAGCTCTGGAAACACCATATATTTT.

The rearrangement links TRBV14 to TRBJ2-5, with a tentative D call TRBD1 (5 bases). Trimming removed 0 bases at V and 5 bases at J, with 19 bases between. Germline-derived CDR1 and CDR2 are SGHDN and FVKESK. The CDR3 spans 17 residues. The CDR3 loop reads CASSQEGTGRWGETQYF. In nucleotides, the CDR3 is TGTGCCAGCAGCCAAGAGGGAACAGGACGGTGGGGTGAGACCCAGTACTTC. Variable domain in full (rest from reference TRBV14 and TRBJ2-5): EAGVTQFPSHSVIEKGQTVTLRCDPISGHDNLYWYRRVMGKEIKFLLHFVKESKQDESGMPNNRFLAERTGGTYSTLKVQPAELEDSGVYFCASSQEGTGRWGETQYFGPGTRLLVL.

The gene calls are TRBV27 and TRBJ1-2; 11 nucleotides align to TRBD1. This CDR3 region has 17 residues. The V gene end was trimmed by 7 bases and the J gene end by 6 bases; junction bases not matched to a gene: 16. The germline V gene encodes CDR1 MNHEY and CDR2 SMNVEV (reference sequence). The CDR3 bases are TGTGCCAGCACAAGCCGGACAGGGGGCTACAACCTCGATGGCTACACCTTC. Translating it yields CASTSRTGGYNLDGYTF.

V usage is TRBV7-9 and J usage is TRBJ2-1; 9 bases are shared with TRBD2. Germline CDR1 reads SEHNR; CDR2 reads FQNEAQ (reference sequence). V shed 5 bases, J shed 7 bases, and the junction held 9 bases outside the gene matches. The CDR3 contains 15 residues. The DNA of the CDR3 is TGTGCCAGCAGCCTACGGAGCGGGAGGAGTAATGAGCAGTTCTTC. It translates to CASSLRSGRSNEQFF. Filled out from reference TRBV7-9 and TRBJ2-1, the complete variable domain reads DTGVSQNPRHKITKRGQNVTFRCDPISEHNRLYWYRQTLGQGPEFLTYFQNEAQLEKSRLLSDRFSAERPKGSFSTLEIQRTEQGDSAMYLCASSLRSGRSNEQFFGPGTRLTVL.

This clone was seen just once. V usage is TRBV29-1 and J usage is TRBJ2-3, with a possible D match to TRBD1 (5 bases). Per germline, CDR1 SQVTM and CDR2 ANQGSEA. V was pared by 0 bases and J by 8 bases, with 9 bases between. The CDR3 has 12 residues. The CDR3 reads CSVEDQRGTQYF. CDR3 in DNA: TGCAGCGTTGAAGATCAAAGGGGTACGCAGTATTTT.

V gene TRBV5-1 combines with J gene TRBJ2-5; possibly TRBD1 for D (6 bases). The J call is in doubt because the DNA end fits TRBJ2-7 better. The germline V gene has CDR1 SGHRS and CDR2 YFSETQ. The CDR3 is made up of 12 amino acids. CDR3 sequence reads: CASSQDRYEQYF. The CDR3 bases are TGCGCCAGCAGCCAGGACAGATACGAGCAGTACTTC.

The chain recombines TRBV9 with TRBJ1-1, with D possibly being TRBD1 (6 bases). CDR1 and CDR2 from the germline V gene are SGDLS and YYNGEE. The CDR3 is 13 amino acids. V dropped 4 bases and J dropped 5 bases, with 12 bases sitting between them. Here the CDR3 reads CASSSTGWTEAFF. The CDR3 DNA reads TGTGCCAGCAGCTCAACAGGGTGGACTGAAGCTTTCTTT.

As for this clone: A much larger clone lies a single base off, so this may be a read error. The genes are TRBV7-9 and TRBJ1-1, with D hard to call. Per germline, CDR1 SEHNR and CDR2 FQNEAQ (reference sequence). The CDR3 runs 15 residues. Trimming removed 2 bases from V and 6 bases from J, with 16 bases in between. The CDR3 region has the DNA TGTGCCAGCAGCTTAATGTGGGGAGAGGTCTCTGAAGCTTTCTTT. Translating gives CASSLMWGEVSEAFF.

The J gene is TRBJ2-7, the V gene TRBV2; D perhaps matches TRBD2 (6 bases). Germline CDR1 reads SNHLY; CDR2 reads FYNNEI. CDR3 length: 13 amino acids. The V end was cut by 7 bases, the J end by 4 bases, with 14 bases between. The CDR3 here is CASTSGTSYEQYF. The CDR3 nucleotides read TGTGCCAGCACGTCCGGGACTTCTTACGAGCAGTACTTC.

V usage is TRBV18 and J usage is TRBJ1-5; the D is unclear. V dropped 5 bases and J dropped 4 bases, with 9 bases sitting between them. The CDR3 sequence is 13 residues long. CDR1 is KGHSH, CDR2 LQKENI, per germline. CDR3 residues: CASSRMGNQPQHF. The CDR3 coding sequence is TGTGCCAGCTCAAGGATGGGGAATCAGCCCCAGCATTTT.

The rearrangement joins TRBV7-3 to TRBJ1-1; D call uncertain. Germline CDR1 reads SGHTA; CDR2 reads FQGTGA. V lost 3 bases, J lost 4 bases, and 9 bases lay in between. The CDR3 runs to 13 residues. The CDR3 bases are TGTGCCAGCAGCTTGGTAAAGGGCACTGAAGCTTTCTTT. Its translation: CASSLVKGTEAFF.

The chain recombines TRBV5-1 with TRBJ2-2, with 8 positions matching TRBD1. The CDR3 has 16 amino acids. Unmatched junction bases numbered 16, after V lost 4 bases and J lost 11 bases. The germline gives CDR1 SGHRS, CDR2 YFSETQ. CDR3 protein: CASSRGTGPVQDELFF. For the CDR3, the DNA is TGCGCCAGCAGCAGGGGGACAGGTCCAGTGCAGGACGAGCTGTTTTTT. Using reference TRBV5-1 and TRBJ2-2 for the parts outside the CDR3, the full variable domain is KAGVTQTPRYLIKTRGQQVTLSCSPISGHRSVSWYQQTPGQGLQFLFEYFSETQRNKGNFPGRFSGRQFSNSRSEMNVSTLELGDSALYLCASSRGTGPVQDELFFGEGSRLTVL.

The V call is TRBV7-9, the J call TRBJ1-1, with 7 bases matching TRBD1. The ends lost 8 bases at V and 11 bases at J; junction bases unmatched: 17. The CDR3 sequence is 14 residues long. Germline values: CDR1 SEHNR, CDR2 FQNEAQ (reference sequence). The CDR3 region is CASLPGTDTIRAFF. The CDR3, as DNA: TGTGCCAGCCTTCCAGGGACAGACACTATTCGGGCTTTCTTT.